The next 32 T cell receptor beta chains were all read from a single sample in a study of cytomegalovirus exposure and HLA in healthy donors. With 60 Vbeta and 13 Jbeta primers, the PCR was carried out. This table comes from immunoSEQ multiplex PCR, and its TCRdb copy is limited to in-frame clones, with some not included. The top ten clones hold around 1.9% of a sample with about 220,000 clones, about 79% of them seen once. The sample taken for sequencing was PBMCs. The receptors were gathered from a male donor in good health and CMV-seronegative.

V usage is TRBV5-1 and J usage is TRBJ1-1, with TRBD1 as a possible D gene (5 bases). This CDR3 has 14 residues. The germline CDR1 and CDR2 sequences are SGHRS and YFSETQ. V was clipped by 2 bases and J by 1 base, with 9 bases between them. CDR3 bases: TGCGCCAGCAGCTTCCGACAGTCGAACACTGAAGCTTTCTTT. Its protein is CASSFRQSNTEAFF.

This chain connects TRBV5-1 to TRBJ2-5, with D tentatively TRBD2 (5 bases). The tail of the sequence fits TRBJ2-7 better, so the J call may be wrong. The CDR3 is 12 amino acids. Germline V gene data show CDR1 as SGHRS and CDR2 as YFSETQ. As DNA, the CDR3 is TGCGCCAGCAGCTTCGAGGGTAACGAGCAGTACTTC. It yields the protein CASSFEGNEQYF.

The chain joins TRBV7-2 to TRBJ1-1, with D tentatively TRBD1 (5 bases). The CDR3 has 15 residues. Germline lookup yields CDR1 SGHTA and CDR2 FQGNSA. Trimming took 5 bases from V and 0 from J, leaving 13 bases between them. The CDR3 reads CASSRKGRMNTEAFF. The CDR3 bases are TGTGCCAGCAGCCGTAAGGGGCGCATGAACACTGAAGCTTTCTTT.

This clone occurred a few times. J is TRBJ1-6 and V is TRBV11-2; tentative D call: TRBD1 (5 bases). Germline V gene data show CDR1 as SGHAT and CDR2 as FQNNGV. Deletions cut 4 bases from V and 10 bases from J, with 14 bases between. The CDR3 covers 14 residues. This CDR3 reads CASSSGLGLSPLHF. The CDR3 DNA sequence: TGTGCCAGCAGCTCGGGACTGGGCCTCTCACCCCTCCACTTT.

The rearrangement joins TRBV6-5 to TRBJ1-1; D unclear. The CDR3 has 12 residues. The V end lost 8 bases, the J end lost 0 bases, and 7 bases lay between the germline ends. Germline V gene lookup returns CDR1 MNHEY and CDR2 SVGAGI. The CDR3 DNA sequence: TGTGCCAGCGGTGGCCTGAACACTGAAGCTTTCTTT. Protein sequence: CASGGLNTEAFF.

A few counts support this clone. The CDR3 DNA reads TGCGCCAGCAGCCAATATCGGGACAGGGAAGCTTTCTTT. Amino acid sequence: CASSQYRDREAFF. This rearrangement joins TRBV4-3 to TRBJ1-1; 8 bases match TRBD1. Trimming cost V 2 bases and J 8 bases; bases outside gene matches: 4. The CDR3 extends over 13 amino acids. Per germline, CDR1 LGHNA and CDR2 YSLEER.

Only a few counts were recorded for this clone. The gene calls are TRBV7-2 and TRBJ2-2, with 8 bases that match TRBD1. J lost 4 bases, V lost 5 bases, and 9 bases had no gene match. The CDR3 is 16 residues long. From germline, CDR1 is SGHTA and CDR2 FQGNSA. The CDR3 here is CASSKPGGAGTGELFF. The CDR3 DNA sequence: TGTGCCAGCAGCAAACCAGGGGGCGCTGGCACCGGGGAGCTGTTTTTT.

This clone has just a few counts. The chain joins TRBV27 to TRBJ1-6; TRBD1 aligns across 8 bases. This CDR3 is built from 15 residues. Looked up from germline, CDR1 is MNHEY and CDR2 is SMNVEV (reference sequence). J gave up 10 bases and V 5 bases, and 10 bases lay outside the gene matches. CDR3 in DNA: TGTGCCAGCAGTCAGAGACAGGGGATCGGATCACCCCTCCACTTT. The encoded protein is CASSQRQGIGSPLHF.

The chain carries TRBV6-5 and TRBJ1-1, with D possibly being TRBD1 (5 bases). From germline, CDR1 is MNHEY and CDR2 SVGAGI. The CDR3 is 15 residues long. With 1 base removed from V and 3 bases from J, the gap between germline ends came to 12 bases. This CDR3 is CASSYWGRRYTEAFF. CDR3 nucleotide sequence: TGTGCCAGCAGTTACTGGGGGAGGAGATACACTGAAGCTTTCTTT.

The CDR3 is CAWVGSLIYGYTF. The CDR3 DNA is TGTGCCTGGGTGGGCAGCCTAATCTATGGCTACACCTTC. The chain combines TRBV30 with TRBJ1-2; D gene ambiguous. The germline CDR1 and CDR2 sequences are GTSNPN and SVGIG (reference sequence). V was trimmed by 5 bases and J by 4 bases, leaving 14 bases between them. This CDR3 comprises 13 residues.

This chain links TRBV7-6 with TRBJ2-3; 9 bases match TRBD2. Germline assignment: CDR1 SGHVS and CDR2 FNYEAQ. The V gene end was trimmed by 0 bases and the J gene end by 4 bases; junction bases not matched to a gene: 5. The CDR3 covers 16 residues. CDR3 residues: CASSLARLAGPDTQYF. DNA for the CDR3: TGTGCCAGCAGCTTAGCAAGGCTAGCGGGGCCAGATACGCAGTATTTT.

This chain joins TRBV25-1 and TRBJ1-2; D possibly corresponds to TRBD1 (6 bases). In germline, CDR1 is MGHDK, CDR2 SYGVNS. The V end was cut by 7 bases, the J end by 2 bases, with 14 bases between. This CDR3 is built from 14 residues. DNA of the CDR3: TGTGCCAGCACCATCCCCCAGGGGAACTATGGCTACACCTTC. Protein product: CASTIPQGNYGYTF.

CDR3 sequence: CASSHEGQGSYEQYF. The CDR3 DNA is TGCGCCAGCAGCCACGAAGGACAGGGTTCCTACGAGCAGTACTTC. This chain links TRBV4-3 with TRBJ2-7, with 8 bases fitting TRBD1. The germline V gene has CDR1 LGHNA and CDR2 YSLEER. The CDR3 contains 15 residues. V trimming: 3 bases; J trimming: 1 base; junction bases outside the gene matches: 5.

This chain uses TRBV2 with TRBJ1-2; 9 bases line up with TRBD1. Germline lookup yields CDR1 SNHLY and CDR2 FYNNEI. J was trimmed by 13 bases and V by 6 bases; bases with no gene match: 3. CDR3 length: 10 residues. CDR3 protein: CASRGQGFTF. The DNA of the CDR3 is TGTGCCAGCAGGGGACAGGGATTCACCTTC.

The rearrangement joins TRBV5-4 to TRBJ2-3, with a possible D match to TRBD2 (5 bases). Germline CDR1 SGHNT, CDR2 YYREEE (reference sequence). The CDR3 is 15 residues long. Trimming removed 0 bases from V and 5 bases from J, with 13 bases in between. The DNA of the CDR3 is TGTGCCAGCAGCTTGGGCTCTAGCTGGGAAGATACGCAGTATTTT. The encoded protein is CASSLGSSWEDTQYF.

The V gene is TRBV29-1, the J gene TRBJ1-3; no clear D gene. CDR1 is SQVTM, CDR2 ANQGSEA, per germline. The CDR3 runs to 17 residues. V was shortened by 7 bases and J by 0 bases, with 22 bases between the two germline ends. In DNA form, the CDR3 reads TGCAGCGCCTTGTTGAGCCCTTGGGCAGGCTCTGGAAACACCATATATTTT. This codes for CSALLSPWAGSGNTIYF.

Comment on this clone: Germline and junction disagree at one end, which may indicate a read error. This sequence joins TRBV7-9 and TRBJ2-1; TRBD1 matches at 8 bases. The germline V gene has CDR1 SEHNR and CDR2 FQNEAQ (reference sequence). CDR3 length: 15 amino acids. Here the CDR3 reads CSSSPLTGVGNEQFF. Here the CDR3 DNA reads TGTTCCAGCAGCCCTTTGACAGGGGTTGGGAATGAGCAGTTCTTC.

The gene calls are TRBV11-2 and TRBJ2-5; a weak D match, TRBD1 (6 bases). The V gene's germline CDR1 is SGHAT and CDR2 FQNNGV. This CDR3 has 16 residues. V lost 7 bases and J lost 2, with 20 bases in between. Here the CDR3 DNA reads TGTGCCAGCAAGAGTACTCGACAGGCCTTTCAAGAGACCCAGTACTTC. Translating gives CASKSTRQAFQETQYF.

The J gene is TRBJ2-7, the V gene TRBV30; D possibly corresponds to TRBD1 (6 bases). The germline CDR1 and CDR2 sequences are GTSNPN and SVGIG (reference sequence). V lost 4 bases and J lost 6, with 10 bases in between. This CDR3 spans 11 amino acids. This CDR3 reads CAWKQGTEQYF. CDR3 in DNA: TGTGCCTGGAAGCAGGGGACCGAGCAGTACTTC.

This chain uses TRBV7-2 with TRBJ2-1; 9 nucleotides match TRBD1. Trimming removed 5 bases from V and 9 bases from J; junction bases left unmatched: 5. Germline lookup yields CDR1 SGHTA and CDR2 FQGNSA. The CDR3 is made up of 13 amino acids. Here the CDR3 reads CASSAGQGAEQFF. CDR3 DNA: TGTGCCAGCAGCGCGGGACAGGGCGCTGAGCAGTTCTTC.

The chain uses TRBV5-1 and TRBJ1-1; a possible D gene is TRBD1 (6 bases). V lost 2 bases, J lost 3 bases, and 11 bases lay in between. Looked up from germline, CDR1 is SGHRS and CDR2 is YFSETQ. The CDR3 runs to 14 residues. The CDR3 loop is CASSLQGWDTEAFF. CDR3 sequence (DNA): TGCGCCAGCAGCTTACAGGGATGGGACACTGAAGCTTTCTTT.

The chain employs TRBV5-1 and TRBJ2-7; 10 bases agree with TRBD2. V gave up 1 base and J gave up 4 bases; unmatched junction bases: 8. Germline V gene sequence: CDR1 SGHRS, CDR2 YFSETQ. This CDR3 is built from 16 residues. The CDR3 region has the DNA TGCGCCAGCAGCTTGAACCCAGCGGGGGGGCCGTACGAGCAGTACTTC. The encoded protein is CASSLNPAGGPYEQYF.

The chain joins TRBV15 to TRBJ1-4; D call uncertain. Trimming shortened V by 2 bases and J by 3 bases, and 7 bases separated the two germline ends. The CDR3 has 14 amino acids. Looked up from germline, CDR1 is LNHNV and CDR2 is YYDKDF (reference sequence). The chain's CDR3 is CATSRWGANEKLFF. The DNA for the CDR3 is TGTGCCACCAGCAGATGGGGAGCTAATGAAAAACTGTTTTTT.

The chain uses TRBV2 and TRBJ1-2; tentatively, D is TRBD1 (6 bases). The CDR3 loop spans 12 amino acids. CDR1 is SNHLY and CDR2 is FYNNEI in the germline V gene. V lost 10 bases and J lost 7, with 16 bases in between. The CDR3 loop reads CATGTRDGGYTF. CDR3 nucleotides: TGTGCCACCGGGACAAGGGACGGTGGCTACACCTTC.

V and J are TRBV6-4 and TRBJ2-3; the match to TRBD2 covers 10 bases. CDR1 is MRHNA, CDR2 SNTAGT, per germline. The junction had 6 bases not matched to a gene; V was cut back by 4 bases and J by 2 bases. The CDR3 runs 16 residues. The CDR3 protein is CASSAHSGGTTDTQYF. The CDR3, as DNA: TGTGCCAGCAGTGCCCATAGCGGGGGGACCACAGATACGCAGTATTTT.

CDR3 protein: CARSPVGLTKLYVGYTF. CDR3 nucleotide sequence: TGTGCCAGAAGCCCCGTGGGACTGACGAAGCTATACGTTGGCTACACCTTC. J is TRBJ1-2 and V is TRBV5-3, with D perhaps matching TRBD1 (5 bases). TRBV5-3 is placed among ORFs of uncertain function. The CDR3 loop spans 17 amino acids. Trimming removed 4 bases from V and 7 bases from J, with 26 bases in between.

This rearrangement joins TRBV5-1 to TRBJ2-1; TRBD2 agrees at 9 bases. The CDR3 contains 15 residues. The germline V gene has CDR1 SGHRS and CDR2 YFSETQ. J gave up 8 bases and V 9 bases, and 15 bases lay outside the gene matches. CDR3: CATNDFAGGLDEQFF. In DNA, the CDR3 is TGCGCCACCAACGATTTCGCGGGGGGGTTAGATGAGCAGTTCTTC.

The V gene is TRBV9, the J gene TRBJ2-2; 9 nucleotides agree with TRBD2. The CDR3 loop spans 16 amino acids. The V gene's germline CDR1 is SGDLS and CDR2 YYNGEE. Trimming removed 4 bases from V and 4 bases from J; junction bases left unmatched: 8. The CDR3 DNA reads as TGTGCCAGCAGCTTTGCTAGCGGGGTGACCACCGGGGAGCTGTTTTTT. It yields the protein CASSFASGVTTGELFF.

The rearrangement uses TRBV30 and TRBJ2-7, with 8 bases matching TRBD1. Germline V gene sequence: CDR1 GTSNPN, CDR2 SVGIG (reference sequence). After removal of 3 bases from V and 5 bases from J, the junction contained 9 bases not matched to a gene. The CDR3 contains 14 residues. The CDR3 region is CAWRPRQGRDEQYF. CDR3 DNA sequence: TGTGCCTGGAGACCTCGACAGGGGCGGGACGAGCAGTACTTC.

The chain recombines TRBV15 with TRBJ2-3; 13 nucleotides align to TRBD2. Germline CDR1 reads LNHNV; CDR2 reads YYDKDF (reference sequence). With 8 bases clipped from V and 5 bases from J, the junction kept 19 bases outside the gene matches. This CDR3 comprises 19 residues. CDR3 sequence: CATGKLAGGFSPSGDTQYF. The CDR3 coding sequence is TGTGCCACCGGTAAACTAGCGGGGGGGTTCTCCCCTTCGGGAGATACGCAGTATTTT.

The rearrangement joins TRBV7-2 to TRBJ1-2, with a tentative D call TRBD1 (6 bases). V was shortened by 7 bases and J by 5 bases, with 20 bases between the two germline ends. The CDR3 length is 15 residues. Germline CDR1 and CDR2: SGHTA and FQGNSA. In nucleotides, the CDR3 is TGTGCCAGCACCTCAGGGCAGGGGACCTTTTATGGCTACACCTTC. Translated, it gives CASTSGQGTFYGYTF. The full variable domain, with the rest looked up from reference TRBV7-2 and TRBJ1-2, is GAGVSQSPSNKVTEKGKDVELRCDPISGHTALYWYRQSLGQGLEFLIYFQGNSAPDKSGLPSDRFSAERTGGSVSTLTIQRTQQEDSAVYLCASTSGQGTFYGYTFGSGTRLTVV.

The chain employs TRBV5-1 and TRBJ2-2, with TRBD2 matching 9 bases. CDR1 is SGHRS, CDR2 YFSETQ, per germline. Trimming cost V 0 bases and J 5 bases; bases outside gene matches: 11. The CDR3 length is 18 residues. Here the CDR3 reads CASSLGVLASGVTGELFF. The CDR3 DNA sequence: TGCGCCAGCAGCTTGGGCGTTCTGGCTAGCGGGGTTACCGGGGAGCTGTTTTTT.